The following is a TCR beta chain sequence with its context. Its antigen is still unknown. This sample was included in a study of CD8+ T cells in alopecia areata. The germline CDR1 and CDR2 sequences are SGHDT and YYEEEE. The CDR3 totals 12 residues. V lost 0 bases to trimming and J lost 10 bases, with 8 bases between them. Study outcomes and limitations: Normal skin contains resident alphabeta T cells, and these are also sequenced in scalp samples. Between patients, shared TCR sequences were less clear than in mice. This was possibly due in part to HLA diversity in the patient population.

Peripheral blood samples and lesional scalp punch biopsies were obtained from alopecia areata patients. Isolated RNA was reverse transcribed into cDNA used as the sequencing template. Sequencing was performed with immunoSEQ multiplex PCR; in TCRdb, only in-frame clones are kept and a portion is missing. Seen here are 100,000 to 130,000 clones, 55% to 70% observed once, and the top ten hold 20% to 30%. The specimen sequenced was NKG2D-low CD8+ T cells sorted from blood. The sequence derives from a human donor with alopecia areata. The genes are TRBV5-6 and TRBJ2-1, with unresolved D. The CDR3 here is CASSLGSEEQFF. CDR3 nucleotides: TGTGCCAGCAGCTTGGGTTCCGAGGAGCAGTTCTTC.